This passage covers 10 T cell receptor beta chains from one sample sequenced in a study of blood T cell repertoires in COVID-19 (dated by TCRdb to the early 2020s). Receptor amplification or capture employed the immunoSEQ multiplex PCR assay. The immuneACCESS repertoire file appears here via TCRdb, limited to in-frame rearrangements. These files lack a portion of the clones; in checked studies, under half of the deficit traces to unresolved V genes, and the cause of the others is not known. Here the sample has fewer than 250,000 clones; roughly 82% occur a single time. The ten largest clones add up to 4.7% of the sample. The sample consisted of peripheral blood. The receptors derive from a woman between 65 and 79 years old with acute or convalescent COVID-19.

This clone has more than one count but fewer than ten. The chain couples TRBV18 to TRBJ2-6; no firm D call. Trimming removed 5 bases from V and 0 bases from J, with 8 bases in between. Germline CDR1 is KGHSH and CDR2 is LQKENI. The CDR3 runs to 15 residues. The CDR3 sequence: CASSSTYSGANVLTF. CDR3 DNA sequence: TGTGCCAGCTCATCCACATACTCTGGGGCCAACGTCCTGACTTTC.

The chain has TRBV4-2 and TRBJ1-3; weak D call: TRBD1 (6 bases). CDR3 size: 17 residues. The germline V gene has CDR1 LGHNA and CDR2 YNFKEQ. V lost 1 base and J 0 bases, leaving 13 bases between the germline ends. The CDR3 DNA reads TGTGCCAGCAGCCAAGGAGGACAGCGATTCTCTGGAAACACCATATATTTT. It yields the protein CASSQGGQRFSGNTIYF.

The chain carries TRBV29-1 and TRBJ2-7; TRBD2 matches 10 bases. The CDR3 loop spans 13 amino acids. From germline, CDR1 is SQVTM and CDR2 ANQGSEA. V was pared by 3 bases and J by 4 bases, with 3 bases of the junction left unmatched. DNA for the CDR3: TGCAGCGTTGAGGGTAGCGGGGGGTACGAGCAGTACTTC. Translated: CSVEGSGGYEQYF.

This chain uses TRBV6-4 with TRBJ1-1, with 10 bases lining up with TRBD1. The CDR3 is made up of 14 amino acids. The ends lost 3 bases at V and 4 bases at J; junction bases unmatched: 2. Germline loops: CDR1 MRHNA, CDR2 SNTAGT. CDR3 coding DNA: TGTGCCAGCAGTGAGAGGACAGGGGGCACTGAAGCTTTCTTT. This translates into CASSERTGGTEAFF.

The CDR3 DNA reads as TGTGCCAGCAGCCCGACCACGGGACTAGCGACTTACAATGAGCAGTTCTTC. Translating gives CASSPTTGLATYNEQFF. The J gene is TRBJ2-1, the V gene TRBV5-4; 10 nucleotides match TRBD2. The germline V gene encodes CDR1 SGHNT and CDR2 YYREEE (reference sequence). V shed 4 bases, J shed 4 bases, and the junction held 11 bases outside the gene matches. There are 17 residues in the CDR3.

This clone has more than one count but fewer than ten. The chain is built from TRBV6-6 and TRBJ2-7, with TRBD2 identical over 10 bases. Germline CDR1 and CDR2: MNHNY and SVGAGI (reference sequence). This CDR3 is 16 amino acids long. Trimming took 2 bases from V and 4 from J; bases not matched to a gene: 8. The CDR3 coding sequence is TGTGCCAGCAGTTACCCCGGGACTAGCGAGCTTTACGAGCAGTACTTC. Protein: CASSYPGTSELYEQYF.

The chain combines TRBV5-1 with TRBJ1-2, with a tentative D call TRBD1 (5 bases). V was cut by 0 bases and J by 8 bases, with 11 bases left in between. There are 13 residues in the CDR3. Per germline, CDR1 SGHRS and CDR2 YFSETQ. The CDR3 loop reads CASSLVGAGGYTF. CDR3 nucleotide sequence: TGCGCCAGCAGCTTGGTAGGGGCGGGAGGCTACACCTTC.

The rearrangement links TRBV4-2 to TRBJ2-1; TRBD2 matches at 8 bases. Germline-derived CDR1 and CDR2 are LGHNA and YNFKEQ. CDR3 length: 15 residues. After removal of 0 bases from V and 4 bases from J, the junction contained 2 bases not matched to a gene. The CDR3 loop is CASSQDGTSYNEQFF. The CDR3 DNA reads as TGTGCCAGCAGCCAAGATGGGACTAGTTACAATGAGCAGTTCTTC.

The chain recombines TRBV5-4 with TRBJ1-3, with D tentatively TRBD1 (5 bases). The V end was cut by 0 bases, the J end by 4 bases, with 11 bases between. The germline V gene has CDR1 SGHNT and CDR2 YYREEE (reference sequence). The CDR3 is 15 amino acids. The CDR3 here is CASSLDGGTGNTIYF. In DNA, the CDR3 is TGTGCCAGCAGCTTGGACGGGGGGACGGGAAACACCATATATTTT.

There are a few counts of this clone. Other nucleotide sequences in the sample specify the same CDR3. The chain employs TRBV3-1 (or the pseudogene TRBV3-2) and TRBJ1-2; 8 positions agree with TRBD1. The CDR3 loop spans 14 amino acids. Germline-derived CDR1 and CDR2 are LGHDT and YNNKEL (reference sequence). With 5 bases clipped from V and 0 bases from J, the junction kept 2 bases outside the gene matches. The CDR3 sequence is CASSRGQANYGYTF. For the CDR3, the DNA is TGTGCCAGCAGCAGGGGACAGGCTAACTATGGCTACACCTTC.